The 28 T cell receptor beta chains below were found in one sample sequenced in a study of early stage breast cancer tumors. The method was immunoSEQ multiplex PCR; TCRdb's version includes in-frame clones alone and lacks a portion of them. The sample consists of about 24,000 clones, about 70% of them appearing once. Sequencing was carried out using breast tumor tissue. These receptors all come from a person aged 55 to 75 with breast cancer.

V is TRBV9 and J is TRBJ2-7; D gene ambiguous. There are 13 residues in the CDR3. Germline CDR1 and CDR2: SGDLS and YYNGEE. Trimming cost V 4 bases and J 7 bases, with 15 bases left between them. DNA for the CDR3: TGTGCCAGCAGCTCCCGGTACTCCCCTGAGCAGTACTTC. Translated, it gives CASSSRYSPEQYF.

The V and J genes are TRBV10-2 and TRBJ2-5; tentatively, D is TRBD1 (5 bases). The V end was cut by 3 bases, the J end by 4 bases, with 12 bases between. The CDR3 length is 14 residues. Germline V gives CDR1 WSHSY, CDR2 SAAADI. Written as DNA, the CDR3 is TGCGCCAGCAGTGACAGGGCTTGGGGAGAGACCCAGTACTTC. This sequence encodes CASSDRAWGETQYF.

In this sample, this clone turned up a few times. The J gene is TRBJ1-3, the V gene TRBV27; D is unresolved. Trimming cost V 4 bases and J 8 bases, with 9 bases left between them. The CDR3 extends over 12 amino acids. CDR1 is MNHEY, CDR2 SMNVEV, per germline (reference sequence). The DNA of the CDR3 is TGTGCCAGCAGTTCGACCGGGGACACCATATATTTT. Its translation is CASSSTGDTIYF.

The chain joins TRBV6-5 to TRBJ2-7, with D unresolved. V lost 5 bases and J lost 7, with 18 bases in between. This CDR3 contains 14 residues. CDR1 is MNHEY, CDR2 SVGAGI, per germline. In nucleotides, the CDR3 is TGTGCCAGCAGTCCCAGGTTTCGGCTGGTAGAGCAGTACTTC. This gives the protein CASSPRFRLVEQYF.

This clone was detected only a few times. The chain combines TRBV28 with TRBJ2-7; maybe TRBD1 (6 bases). This CDR3 has 14 residues. V was shortened by 6 bases and J by 0 bases, with 12 bases between the two germline ends. Germline loops: CDR1 MDHEN, CDR2 SYDVKM. CDR3 in amino acids: CASRGTRSSYEQYF. CDR3 DNA sequence: TGTGCCAGCAGAGGGACAAGGAGCTCCTACGAGCAGTACTTC.

The rearrangement uses TRBV6-4 and TRBJ2-2, with D possibly matching TRBD1 (6 bases). This CDR3 region has 15 residues. The V gene lost 4 bases and the J gene lost 3 bases, with 12 bases spanning the gap. Germline CDR1 MRHNA, CDR2 SNTAGT. The chain's CDR3 is CASSAGQWDTGELFF. The CDR3 DNA sequence: TGTGCCAGCAGTGCCGGACAGTGGGACACCGGGGAGCTGTTTTTT.

This chain connects TRBV28 to TRBJ2-1, with D possibly TRBD2 on 7 matching bases. This CDR3 comprises 11 residues. Germline V CDR1 and CDR2: MDHEN, SYDVKM. Trimming removed 11 bases at V and 9 bases at J, with 14 bases between. The DNA for the CDR3 is TGTGCCCACGGGGGGCGATTTGAGCAGTTCTTC. Translating gives CAHGGRFEQFF.

The V gene is TRBV28, the J gene TRBJ2-7, with TRBD1 identical over 9 bases. Germline V gene lookup returns CDR1 MDHEN and CDR2 SYDVKM. Trimming removed 4 bases from V and 0 bases from J; junction bases left unmatched: 4. The length of the CDR3 is 15 residues. The CDR3 DNA reads TGTGCCAGCAGTTCGTTACAGGGGGCCTCCTACGAGCAGTACTTC. Translation gives CASSSLQGASYEQYF. The full variable domain, rest sourced from reference TRBV28 and TRBJ2-7, is DVKVTQSSRYLVKRTGEKVFLECVQDMDHENMFWYRQDPGLGLRLIYFSYDVKMKEKGDIPEGYSVSREKKERFSLILESASTNQTSMYLCASSSLQGASYEQYFGPGTRLTVT.

The V call is TRBV5-5, the J call TRBJ2-7; D possibly corresponds to TRBD2 (6 bases). The CDR3 is made up of 12 amino acids. Trimming left V 4 bases short and J 7 bases short, with 12 bases between. Germline V gene lookup returns CDR1 SGHKS and CDR2 YYEKEE (reference sequence). The chain's CDR3 is CASSRVEGEQYF. The DNA of the CDR3 is TGTGCCAGCAGCCGGGTGGAGGGGGAGCAGTACTTC. Filled out from reference TRBV5-5 and TRBJ2-7, the complete variable domain reads DAGVTQSPTHLIKTRGQQVTLRCSPISGHKSVSWYQQVLGQGPQFIFQYYEKEERGRGNFPDRFSARQFPNYSSELNVNALLLGDSALYLCASSRVEGEQYFGPGTRLTVT.

In this sample, this clone turned up a few times. This chain uses TRBV27 with TRBJ2-7; 10 bases align to TRBD1. Germline lookup yields CDR1 MNHEY and CDR2 SMNVEV (reference sequence). The CDR3 is made up of 14 amino acids. Trimming at V came to 3 bases and at J to 4 bases, leaving 3 bases not matched to a gene. The CDR3 reads CASSFGTGVYEQYF. CDR3 DNA sequence: TGTGCCAGCAGTTTCGGGACAGGGGTTTACGAGCAGTACTTC.

The rearrangement joins TRBV28 to TRBJ2-5; 8 bases match TRBD1. Unmatched junction bases numbered 13, after V lost 8 bases and J lost 5 bases. The CDR3 has 15 amino acids. CDR1 MDHEN and CDR2 SYDVKM come from the germline V gene. CDR3 in amino acids: CASDGTGGFQETQYF. The CDR3 bases are TGTGCCAGCGACGGGACAGGAGGGTTCCAGGAGACCCAGTACTTC.

This chain links TRBV7-8 with TRBJ2-7; D call uncertain. Per germline, CDR1 SGHVS and CDR2 FQNEAQ. Trimming cost V 3 bases and J 2 bases, with 11 bases left between them. The CDR3 covers 14 residues. The DNA for the CDR3 is TGTGCCAGCAGCTTGTTCACGGGTCCCTACGAGCAGTACTTC. Translation gives CASSLFTGPYEQYF.

This clone was seen just once. The chain is built from TRBV29-1 and TRBJ2-6, with TRBD1 matching over 7 bases. V shed 4 bases, J shed 8 bases, and the junction held 5 bases outside the gene matches. This CDR3 has 13 amino acids. Germline V gives CDR1 SQVTM, CDR2 ANQGSEA. Here the CDR3 reads CSVVTGETNVLTF. The CDR3 DNA reads TGCAGCGTTGTTACAGGGGAGACCAACGTCCTGACTTTC.

The chain combines TRBV11-2 with TRBJ2-1; 9 bases line up with TRBD2. The length of the CDR3 is 17 residues. Germline CDR1 reads SGHAT; CDR2 reads FQNNGV. The ends lost 5 bases at V and 2 bases at J; junction bases unmatched: 10. For the CDR3, the DNA is TGTGCCAGCAGCCCACGCGGGGGGGCGTCAGCCTACAATGAGCAGTTCTTC. It encodes CASSPRGGASAYNEQFF.

This chain connects TRBV7-2 to TRBJ2-7, with 14 bases lining up with TRBD2. Germline CDR1 reads SGHTA; CDR2 reads FQGNSA. The CDR3 length is 16 residues. After removal of 6 bases from V and 0 bases from J, the junction contained 4 bases not matched to a gene. This CDR3 reads CASSMTSGRASYEQYF. The CDR3, as DNA: TGTGCCAGCAGTATGACTAGCGGGAGGGCCTCCTACGAGCAGTACTTC.

The CDR3 nucleotides read TGTGCCAGCAGTTACTCGCCAGCGGGGTCCTACAATGAGCAGTTCTTC. Protein: CASSYSPAGSYNEQFF. This sequence joins TRBV6-5 and TRBJ2-1, with TRBD2 identical over 7 bases. The CDR3 runs to 16 residues. Germline-derived CDR1 and CDR2 are MNHEY and SVGAGI. V lost 0 bases to trimming and J lost 1 base; unmatched junction nucleotides: 3.

The rearrangement joins TRBV18 to TRBJ2-4, with 9 nucleotides matching TRBD1. Germline trimming cut 6 bases from V and 9 bases from J; bases unmatched to any gene: 18. The germline V gene encodes CDR1 KGHSH and CDR2 LQKENI. The CDR3 is 17 amino acids. CDR3 amino acids: CASSSLSPGQGPGIQYF. The CDR3 region has the DNA TGTGCCAGCTCCTCCCTTTCCCCGGGACAGGGACCCGGCATTCAGTACTTC.

CDR3 amino acids: CASSPGQGADTEAFF. CDR3 nucleotide sequence: TGTGCCAGCAGCCCCGGACAGGGGGCCGACACTGAAGCTTTCTTT. V and J are TRBV7-9 and TRBJ1-1; 11 bases are shared with TRBD1. Looked up from germline, CDR1 is SEHNR and CDR2 is FQNEAQ (reference sequence). CDR3 length: 15 residues. The J segment lost 3 bases and the V segment lost 5 bases, leaving 5 bases of the junction unmatched.

The rearrangement joins TRBV7-2 to TRBJ1-2; unclear D gene. The CDR3 sequence is 14 residues long. Trimming took 3 bases from V and 4 from J, leaving 12 bases between them. Germline CDR1 reads SGHTA; CDR2 reads FQGNSA. The CDR3 is CASSLQAILYGYTF. CDR3 nucleotide sequence: TGTGCCAGCAGCTTGCAGGCGATCCTCTATGGCTACACCTTC.

This chain links TRBV9 with TRBJ2-7; 7 nucleotides agree with TRBD1. This CDR3 has 15 amino acids. The germline CDR1 and CDR2 sequences are SGDLS and YYNGEE. J was trimmed by 2 bases and V by 4 bases; bases with no gene match: 9. CDR3 residues: CASSPARQGAYEQYF. CDR3 DNA sequence: TGTGCCAGCAGCCCAGCCCGACAGGGAGCCTACGAGCAGTACTTC. The entire variable domain, with the rest obtained from reference TRBV9 and TRBJ2-7, is as follows: DSGVTQTPKHLITATGQRVTLRCSPRSGDLSVYWYQQSLDQGLQFLIQYYNGEERAKGNILERFSAQQFPDLHSELNLSSLELGDSALYFCASSPARQGAYEQYFGPGTRLTVT.

This chain links TRBV7-2 with TRBJ1-2, with D perhaps matching TRBD1 (5 bases). V was clipped by 1 base and J by 7 bases, with 16 bases between them. In germline, CDR1 is SGHTA, CDR2 FQGNSA. This CDR3 spans 15 amino acids. Here the CDR3 DNA reads TGTGCCAGCAGCTTAGGAGGCGGCCGGGGGGGTGGCTACACCTTC. Its translation: CASSLGGGRGGGYTF.

A word on this clone: This same CDR3 is encoded by further DNA sequences in the sample. This chain joins TRBV11-3 and TRBJ2-1, with TRBD2 identical over 15 bases. The CDR3 sequence is 15 residues long. The V segment lost 4 bases and the J segment 6 bases; nucleotides outside the gene matches: 1. Germline CDR1 SGHNT, CDR2 YENEEA. The CDR3, as DNA: TGTGCCAGCAGCTCGGGACTAGCGGGAGGCAATGAGCAGTTCTTC. This sequence encodes CASSSGLAGGNEQFF. Together with reference TRBV11-3 and TRBJ2-1, the CDR3 gives the full variable domain: EAGVVQSPRYKIIEKKQPVAFWCNPISGHNTLYWYLQNLGQGPELLIRYENEEAVDDSQLPKDRFSAERLKGVDSTLKIQPAELGDSAVYLCASSSGLAGGNEQFFGPGTRLTVL.

This chain uses TRBV27 with TRBJ2-7; D is perhaps TRBD2 (6 bases). The CDR3 is 15 residues long. The V and J ends lost 1 base and 13 bases respectively, with 23 bases between them. From germline, CDR1 is MNHEY and CDR2 SMNVEV (reference sequence). The CDR3 DNA reads TGTGCCAGCAGTTTATTAAGTGGGGGAGGACTCGGGGTATACTTC. It translates to CASSLLSGGGLGVYF.

This rearrangement joins TRBV19 to TRBJ2-7; the D gene is possibly TRBD1 (5 bases). The CDR3 is made up of 13 amino acids. Germline-derived CDR1 and CDR2 are LNHDA and SQIVND (reference sequence). V was trimmed by 2 bases and J by 0 bases, leaving 5 bases between them. Here the CDR3 reads CASSIQGSYEQYF. As DNA, the CDR3 is TGTGCCAGTAGTATACAGGGCTCCTACGAGCAGTACTTC.

The chain joins TRBV5-1 to TRBJ2-2; 7 bases match TRBD1. The CDR3 spans 17 residues. CDR1 and CDR2 from the germline V gene are SGHRS and YFSETQ. The V and J ends lost 2 bases and 7 bases, in that order; junction bases with no gene match: 14. CDR3 bases: TGCGCCAGCAGCTTACTGGCGACAGGGAATTCGATCGGGGAGCTGTTTTTT. Its translation is CASSLLATGNSIGELFF.

The chain couples TRBV6-1 to TRBJ1-5; 10 positions match TRBD1. With V trimmed by 4 bases and J by 2 bases, 8 bases remained unmatched. The CDR3 contains 17 residues. Looked up from germline, CDR1 is MNHNS and CDR2 is SASEGT. In DNA, the CDR3 is TGTGCCAGCAGTGGACAGGGGGCAGCATATGGCAATCAGCCCCAGCATTTT. Protein product: CASSGQGAAYGNQPQHF.

This clone was picked up a small number of times. The chain has TRBV6-1 and TRBJ1-1, with D uncertain. The CDR3 spans 15 residues. The germline V gene has CDR1 MNHNS and CDR2 SASEGT. Trimming cost V 7 bases and J 0 bases, with 15 bases left between them. CDR3 sequence (DNA): TGTGCCAGCACCGGGTTTGGCGGGGTGAACACTGAAGCTTTCTTT. This codes for CASTGFGGVNTEAFF.

The CDR3 nucleotides are TGTGCCAGCATGCTAGCGGGAGCCCGCGGCGAGCAGTACTTC. This translates into CASMLAGARGEQYF. The V call is TRBV6-5, the J call TRBJ2-7; 10 bases align to TRBD2. This CDR3 has 14 amino acids. Germline V gene lookup returns CDR1 MNHEY and CDR2 SVGAGI. Germline trimming cut 7 bases from V and 6 bases from J; bases unmatched to any gene: 9.